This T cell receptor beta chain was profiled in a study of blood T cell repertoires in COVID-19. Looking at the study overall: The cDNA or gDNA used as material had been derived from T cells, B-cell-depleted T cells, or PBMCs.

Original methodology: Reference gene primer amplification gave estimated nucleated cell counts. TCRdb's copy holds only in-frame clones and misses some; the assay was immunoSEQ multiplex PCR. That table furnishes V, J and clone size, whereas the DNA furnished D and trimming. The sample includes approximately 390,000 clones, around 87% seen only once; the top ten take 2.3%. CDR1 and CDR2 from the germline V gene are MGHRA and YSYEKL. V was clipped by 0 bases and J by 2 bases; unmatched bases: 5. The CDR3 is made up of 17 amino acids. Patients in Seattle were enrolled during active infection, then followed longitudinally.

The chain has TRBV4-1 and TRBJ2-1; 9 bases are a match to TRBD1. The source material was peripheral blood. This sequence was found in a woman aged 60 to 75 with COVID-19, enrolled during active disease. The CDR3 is CASSQDGTGWTYNEQFF. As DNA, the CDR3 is TGCGCCAGCAGCCAAGATGGGACAGGGTGGACCTACAATGAGCAGTTCTTC.